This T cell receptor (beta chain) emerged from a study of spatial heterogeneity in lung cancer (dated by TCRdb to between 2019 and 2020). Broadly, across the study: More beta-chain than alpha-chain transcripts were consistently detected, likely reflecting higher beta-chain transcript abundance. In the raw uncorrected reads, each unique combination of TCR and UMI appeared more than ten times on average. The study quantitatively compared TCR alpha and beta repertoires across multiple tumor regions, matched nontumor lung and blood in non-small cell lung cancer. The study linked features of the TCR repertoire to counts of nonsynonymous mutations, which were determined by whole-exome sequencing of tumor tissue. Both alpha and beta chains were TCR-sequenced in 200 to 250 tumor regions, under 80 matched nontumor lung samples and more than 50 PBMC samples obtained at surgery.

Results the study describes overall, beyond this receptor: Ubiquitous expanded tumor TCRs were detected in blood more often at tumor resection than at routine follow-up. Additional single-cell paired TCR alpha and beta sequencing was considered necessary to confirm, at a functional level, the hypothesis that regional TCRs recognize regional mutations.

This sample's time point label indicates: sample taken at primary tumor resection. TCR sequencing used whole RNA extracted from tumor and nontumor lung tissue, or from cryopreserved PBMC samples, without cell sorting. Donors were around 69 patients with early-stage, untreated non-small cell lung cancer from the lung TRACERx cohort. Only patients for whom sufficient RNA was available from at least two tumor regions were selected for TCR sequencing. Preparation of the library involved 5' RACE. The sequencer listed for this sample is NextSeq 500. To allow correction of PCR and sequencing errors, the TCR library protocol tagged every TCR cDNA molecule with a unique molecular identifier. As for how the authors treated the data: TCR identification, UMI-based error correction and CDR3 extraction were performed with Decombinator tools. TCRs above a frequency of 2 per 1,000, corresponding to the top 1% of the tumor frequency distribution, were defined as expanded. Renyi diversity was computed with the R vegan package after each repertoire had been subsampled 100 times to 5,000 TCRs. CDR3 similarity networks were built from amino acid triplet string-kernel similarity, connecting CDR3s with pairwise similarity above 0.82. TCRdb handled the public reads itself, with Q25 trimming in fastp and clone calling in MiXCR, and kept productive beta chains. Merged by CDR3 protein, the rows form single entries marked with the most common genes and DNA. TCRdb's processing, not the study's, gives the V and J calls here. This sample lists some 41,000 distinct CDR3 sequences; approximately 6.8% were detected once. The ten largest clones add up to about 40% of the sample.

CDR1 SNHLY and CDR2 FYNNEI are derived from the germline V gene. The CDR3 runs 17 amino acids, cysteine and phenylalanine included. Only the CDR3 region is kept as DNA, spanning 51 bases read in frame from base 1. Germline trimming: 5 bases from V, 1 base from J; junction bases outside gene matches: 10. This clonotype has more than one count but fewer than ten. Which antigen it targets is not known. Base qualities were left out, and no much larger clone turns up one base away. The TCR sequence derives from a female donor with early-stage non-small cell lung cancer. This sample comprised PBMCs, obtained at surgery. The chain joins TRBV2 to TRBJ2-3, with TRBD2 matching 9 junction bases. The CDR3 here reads CASSPWSLAGGTDTQYF. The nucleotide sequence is TGTGCCAGCAGTCCCTGGTCTTTAGCGGGGGGCACAGATACGCAGTATTTT.